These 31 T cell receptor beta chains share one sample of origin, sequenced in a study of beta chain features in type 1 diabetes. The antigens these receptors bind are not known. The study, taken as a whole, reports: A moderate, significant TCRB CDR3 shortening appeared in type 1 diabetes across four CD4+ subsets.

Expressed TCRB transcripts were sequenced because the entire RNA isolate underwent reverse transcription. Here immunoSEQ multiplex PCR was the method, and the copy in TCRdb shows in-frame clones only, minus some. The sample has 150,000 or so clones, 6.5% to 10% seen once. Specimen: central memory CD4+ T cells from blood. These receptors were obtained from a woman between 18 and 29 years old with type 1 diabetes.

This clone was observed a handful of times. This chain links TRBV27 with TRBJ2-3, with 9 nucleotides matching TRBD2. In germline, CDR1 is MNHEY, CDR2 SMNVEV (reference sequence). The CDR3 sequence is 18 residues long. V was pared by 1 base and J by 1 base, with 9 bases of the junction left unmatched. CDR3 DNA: TGTGCCAGCAGTTTATATTTCCCGAAGCGGGAGGGCACAGATACGCAGTATTTT. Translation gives CASSLYFPKREGTDTQYF.

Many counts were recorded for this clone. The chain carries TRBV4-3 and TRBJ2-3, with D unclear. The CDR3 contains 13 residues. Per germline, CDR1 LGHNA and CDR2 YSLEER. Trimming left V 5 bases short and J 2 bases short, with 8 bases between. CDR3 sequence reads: CASSLQNTDTQYF. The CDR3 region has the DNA TGCGCCAGCAGCTTACAAAACACAGATACGCAGTATTTT.

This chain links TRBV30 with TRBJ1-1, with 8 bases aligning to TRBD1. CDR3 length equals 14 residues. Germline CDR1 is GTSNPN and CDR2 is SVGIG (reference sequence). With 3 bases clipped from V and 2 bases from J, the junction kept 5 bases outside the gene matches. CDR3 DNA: TGTGCCTGGAGCTTGGGACAGGAAAACACTGAAGCTTTCTTT. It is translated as CAWSLGQENTEAFF. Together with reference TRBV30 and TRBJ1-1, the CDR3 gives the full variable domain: SQTIHQWPATLVQPVGSPLSLECTVEGTSNPNLYWYRQAAGRGLQLLFYSVGIGQISSEVPQNLSASRPQDRQFILSSKKLLLSDSGFYLCAWSLGQENTEAFFGQGTRLTVV.

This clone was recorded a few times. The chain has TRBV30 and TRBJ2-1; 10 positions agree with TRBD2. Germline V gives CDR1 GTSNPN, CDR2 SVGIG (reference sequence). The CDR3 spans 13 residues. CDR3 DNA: TGTGCTTCGGACGGGCTAGCGGGAGTTGGGCAGTTCTTC. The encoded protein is CASDGLAGVGQFF.

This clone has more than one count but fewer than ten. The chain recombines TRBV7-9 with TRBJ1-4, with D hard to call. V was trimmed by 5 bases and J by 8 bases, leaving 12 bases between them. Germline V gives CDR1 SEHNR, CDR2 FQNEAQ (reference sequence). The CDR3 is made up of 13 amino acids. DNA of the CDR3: TGTGCCAGCAGCCATTACCGCGAAGAAAAACTGTTTTTT. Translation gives CASSHYREEKLFF.

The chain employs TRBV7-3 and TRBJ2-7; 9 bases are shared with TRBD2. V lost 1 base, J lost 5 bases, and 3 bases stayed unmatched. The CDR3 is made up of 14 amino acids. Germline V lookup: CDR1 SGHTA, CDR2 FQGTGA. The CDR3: CASSLSSGSDEQYF. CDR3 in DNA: TGTGCCAGCAGCTTAAGTAGCGGGAGCGACGAGCAGTACTTC.

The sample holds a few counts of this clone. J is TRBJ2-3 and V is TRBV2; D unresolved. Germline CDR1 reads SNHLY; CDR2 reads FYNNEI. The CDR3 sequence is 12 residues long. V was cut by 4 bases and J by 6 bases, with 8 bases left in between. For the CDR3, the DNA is TGTGCCAGCAGTGGATGGCTGGATACGCAGTATTTT. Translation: CASSGWLDTQYF.

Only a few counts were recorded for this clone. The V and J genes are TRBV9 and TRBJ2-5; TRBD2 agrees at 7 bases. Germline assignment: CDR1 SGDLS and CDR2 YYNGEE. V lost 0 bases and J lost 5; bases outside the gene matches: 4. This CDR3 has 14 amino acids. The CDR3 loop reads CASSVAGREETQYF. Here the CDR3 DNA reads TGTGCCAGCAGCGTAGCAGGGCGGGAGGAGACCCAGTACTTC.

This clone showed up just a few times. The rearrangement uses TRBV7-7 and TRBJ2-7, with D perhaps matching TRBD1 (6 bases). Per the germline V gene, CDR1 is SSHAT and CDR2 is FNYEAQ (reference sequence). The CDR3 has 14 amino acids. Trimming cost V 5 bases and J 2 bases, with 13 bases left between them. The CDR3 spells CASSPSPGAYEQYF. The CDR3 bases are TGTGCCAGCAGCCCATCCCCAGGGGCCTACGAGCAGTACTTC.

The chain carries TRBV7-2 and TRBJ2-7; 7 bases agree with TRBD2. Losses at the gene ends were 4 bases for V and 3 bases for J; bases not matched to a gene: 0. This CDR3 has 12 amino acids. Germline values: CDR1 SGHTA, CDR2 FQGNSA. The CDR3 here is CASSWTSYEQYF. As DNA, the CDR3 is TGTGCCAGCAGCTGGACTAGCTACGAGCAGTACTTC.

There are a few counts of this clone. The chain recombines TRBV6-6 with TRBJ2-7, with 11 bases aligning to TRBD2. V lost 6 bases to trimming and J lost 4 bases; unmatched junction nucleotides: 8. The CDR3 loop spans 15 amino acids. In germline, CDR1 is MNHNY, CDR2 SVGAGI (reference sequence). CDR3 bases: TGTGCCAGCAGCACTCATAGCGGGGGGGCTTACGAGCAGTACTTC. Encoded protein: CASSTHSGGAYEQYF.

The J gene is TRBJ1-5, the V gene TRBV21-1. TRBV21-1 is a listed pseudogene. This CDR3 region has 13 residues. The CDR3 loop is CASSKARGQPQHF. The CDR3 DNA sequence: TGTGCCAGCAGCAAAGCGCGGGGGCAGCCCCAGCATTTT.

The DNA of the CDR3 is TGTGCCTGGAGGGGAAGGGGCCATGAAAAACTGTTTTTT. Protein: CAWRGRGHEKLFF. The chain employs TRBV30 and TRBJ1-4; possible D gene TRBD1, 5 bases. CDR1 is GTSNPN, CDR2 SVGIG, per germline (reference sequence). The V gene lost 3 bases and the J gene lost 6 bases, with 11 bases spanning the gap. CDR3 length: 13 amino acids.

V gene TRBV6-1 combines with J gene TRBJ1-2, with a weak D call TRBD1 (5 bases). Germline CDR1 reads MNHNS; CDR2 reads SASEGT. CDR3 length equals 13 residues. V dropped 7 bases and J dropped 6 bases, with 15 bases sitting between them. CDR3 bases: TGTGCCAGCACCAGACAGTACTTCGATGGCTACACCTTC. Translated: CASTRQYFDGYTF.

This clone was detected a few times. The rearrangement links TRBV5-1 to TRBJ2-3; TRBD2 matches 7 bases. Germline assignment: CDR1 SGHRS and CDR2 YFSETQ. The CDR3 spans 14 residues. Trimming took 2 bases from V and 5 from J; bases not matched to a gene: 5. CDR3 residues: CASSLITGGDTQYF. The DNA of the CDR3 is TGCGCCAGCAGCTTAATCACGGGAGGAGATACGCAGTATTTT.

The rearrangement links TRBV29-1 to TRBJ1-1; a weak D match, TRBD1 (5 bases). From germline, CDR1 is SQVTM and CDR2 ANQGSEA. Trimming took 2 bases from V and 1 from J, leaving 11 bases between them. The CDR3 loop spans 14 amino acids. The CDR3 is CSVERGGRNTEAFF. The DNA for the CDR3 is TGCAGCGTTGAAAGGGGTGGACGGAACACTGAAGCTTTCTTT.

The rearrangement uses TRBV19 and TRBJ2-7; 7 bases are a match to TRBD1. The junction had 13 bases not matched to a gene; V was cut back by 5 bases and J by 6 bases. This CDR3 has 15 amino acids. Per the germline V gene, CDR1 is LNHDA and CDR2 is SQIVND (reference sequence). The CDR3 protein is CASSEQGRQGIEQYF. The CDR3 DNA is TGTGCCAGTAGTGAACAGGGCCGACAGGGCATCGAGCAGTACTTC.

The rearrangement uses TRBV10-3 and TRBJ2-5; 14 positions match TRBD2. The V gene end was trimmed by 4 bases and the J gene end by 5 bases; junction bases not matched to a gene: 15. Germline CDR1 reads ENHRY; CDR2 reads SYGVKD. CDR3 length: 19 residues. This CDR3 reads CAISATPGLAGAGEETQYF. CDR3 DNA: TGTGCCATCAGTGCGACGCCGGGACTAGCGGGAGCGGGGGAGGAGACCCAGTACTTC.

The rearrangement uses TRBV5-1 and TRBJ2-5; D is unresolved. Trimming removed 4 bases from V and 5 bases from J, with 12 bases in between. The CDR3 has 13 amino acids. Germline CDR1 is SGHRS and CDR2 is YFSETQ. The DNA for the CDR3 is TGCGCCAGCAGCGCACATTCGCGGGAGACCCAGTACTTC. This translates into CASSAHSRETQYF.

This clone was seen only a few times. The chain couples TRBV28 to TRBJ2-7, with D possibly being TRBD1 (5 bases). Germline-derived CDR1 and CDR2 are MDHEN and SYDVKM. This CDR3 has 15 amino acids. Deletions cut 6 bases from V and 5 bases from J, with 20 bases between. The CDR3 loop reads CASSRNLQGYDEQYF. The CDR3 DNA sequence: TGTGCCAGCAGCAGGAACCTCCAGGGATACGACGAGCAGTACTTC.

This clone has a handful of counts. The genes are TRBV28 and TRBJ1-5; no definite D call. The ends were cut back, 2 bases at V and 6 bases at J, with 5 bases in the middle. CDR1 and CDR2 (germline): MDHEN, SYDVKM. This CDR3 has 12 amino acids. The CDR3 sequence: CASSLPGQPQHF. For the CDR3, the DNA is TGTGCCAGCAGTTTACCCGGTCAGCCCCAGCATTTT.

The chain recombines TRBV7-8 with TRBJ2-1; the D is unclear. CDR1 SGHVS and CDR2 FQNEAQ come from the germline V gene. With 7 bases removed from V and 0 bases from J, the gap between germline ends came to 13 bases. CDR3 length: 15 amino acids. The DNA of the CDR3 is TGTGCCAGCACCCCCCACGGTAACTCCTACAATGAGCAGTTCTTC. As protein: CASTPHGNSYNEQFF. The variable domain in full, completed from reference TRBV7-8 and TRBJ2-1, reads GAGVSQSPRYKVAKRGQDVALRCDPISGHVSLFWYQQALGQGPEFLTYFQNEAQLDKSGLPSDRFFAERPEGSVSTLKIQRTQQEDSAVYLCASTPHGNSYNEQFFGPGTRLTVL.

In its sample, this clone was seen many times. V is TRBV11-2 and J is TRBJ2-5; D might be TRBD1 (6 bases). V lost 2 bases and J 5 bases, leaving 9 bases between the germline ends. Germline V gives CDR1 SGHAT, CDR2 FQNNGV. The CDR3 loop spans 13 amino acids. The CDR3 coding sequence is TGTGCCAGCAGCTTAACAGGGTGGGAGACCCAGTACTTC. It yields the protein CASSLTGWETQYF.

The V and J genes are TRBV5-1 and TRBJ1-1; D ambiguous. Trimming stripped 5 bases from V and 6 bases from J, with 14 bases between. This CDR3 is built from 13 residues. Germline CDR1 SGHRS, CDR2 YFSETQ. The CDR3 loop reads CASRLDPSSEAFF. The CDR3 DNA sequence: TGCGCCAGCAGACTAGACCCTTCGTCTGAAGCTTTCTTT.

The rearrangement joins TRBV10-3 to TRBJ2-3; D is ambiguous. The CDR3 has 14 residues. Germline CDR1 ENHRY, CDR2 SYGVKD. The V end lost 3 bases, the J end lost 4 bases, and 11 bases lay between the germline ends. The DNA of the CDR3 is TGTGCCATCAGTGAATCTAGTATCGCAGATACGCAGTATTTT. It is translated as CAISESSIADTQYF.

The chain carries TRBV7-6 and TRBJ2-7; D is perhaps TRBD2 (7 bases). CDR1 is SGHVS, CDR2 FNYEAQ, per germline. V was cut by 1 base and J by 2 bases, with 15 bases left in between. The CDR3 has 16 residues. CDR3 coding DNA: TGTGCCAGCAGCTTAGGAGGCGGGGGCGGCACCTACGAGCAGTACTTC. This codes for CASSLGGGGGTYEQYF.

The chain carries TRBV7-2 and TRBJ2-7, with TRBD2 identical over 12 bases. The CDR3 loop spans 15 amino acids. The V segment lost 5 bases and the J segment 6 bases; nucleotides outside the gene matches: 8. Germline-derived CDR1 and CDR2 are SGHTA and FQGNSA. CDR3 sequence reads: CASSHRLAGAPEQYF. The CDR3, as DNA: TGTGCCAGCAGCCACAGACTAGCGGGAGCCCCCGAGCAGTACTTC.

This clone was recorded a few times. The CDR3 is CSVVGGNEKLFF. CDR3 coding DNA: TGCAGCGTTGTCGGCGGGAATGAAAAACTGTTTTTT. The chain combines TRBV29-1 with TRBJ1-4; D unclear. Trimming removed 4 bases from V and 5 bases from J, with 8 bases in between. Germline loops: CDR1 SQVTM, CDR2 ANQGSEA. CDR3 length: 12 amino acids.

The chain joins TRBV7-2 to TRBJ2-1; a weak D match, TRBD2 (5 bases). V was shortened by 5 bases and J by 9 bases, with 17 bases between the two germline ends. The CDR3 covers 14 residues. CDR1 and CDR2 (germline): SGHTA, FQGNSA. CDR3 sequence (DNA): TGTGCCAGCAGCCCAATGACTACCCTTGGTGAGCAGTTCTTC. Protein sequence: CASSPMTTLGEQFF.

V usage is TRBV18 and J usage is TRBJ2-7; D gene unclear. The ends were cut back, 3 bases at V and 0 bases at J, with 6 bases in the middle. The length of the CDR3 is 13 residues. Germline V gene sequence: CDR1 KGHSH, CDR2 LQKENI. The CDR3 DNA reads TGTGCCAGCTCACCGTACGGCTCCTACGAGCAGTACTTC. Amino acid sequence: CASSPYGSYEQYF. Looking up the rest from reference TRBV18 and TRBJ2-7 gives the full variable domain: NAGVMQNPRHLVRRRGQEARLRCSPMKGHSHVYWYRQLPEEGLKFMVYLQKENIIDESGMPKERFSAEFPKEGPSILRIQQVVRGDSAAYFCASSPYGSYEQYFGPGTRLTVT.

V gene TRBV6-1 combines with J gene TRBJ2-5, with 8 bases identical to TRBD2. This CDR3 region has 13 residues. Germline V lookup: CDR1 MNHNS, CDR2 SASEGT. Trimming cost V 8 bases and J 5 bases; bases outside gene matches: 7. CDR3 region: CASEREGKETQYF. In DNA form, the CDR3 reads TGTGCCAGCGAACGGGAGGGCAAGGAGACCCAGTACTTC.